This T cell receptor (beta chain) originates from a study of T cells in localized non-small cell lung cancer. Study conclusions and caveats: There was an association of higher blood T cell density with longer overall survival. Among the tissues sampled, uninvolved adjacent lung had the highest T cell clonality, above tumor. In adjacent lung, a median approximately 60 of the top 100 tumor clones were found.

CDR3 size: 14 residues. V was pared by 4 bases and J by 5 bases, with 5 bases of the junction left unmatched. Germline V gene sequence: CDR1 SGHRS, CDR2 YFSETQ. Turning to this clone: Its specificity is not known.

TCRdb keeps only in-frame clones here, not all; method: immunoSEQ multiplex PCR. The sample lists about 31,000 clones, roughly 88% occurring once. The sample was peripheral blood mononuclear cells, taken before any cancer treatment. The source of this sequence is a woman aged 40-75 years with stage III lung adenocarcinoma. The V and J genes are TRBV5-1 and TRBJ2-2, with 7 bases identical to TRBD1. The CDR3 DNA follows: TGCGCCAGCAGCACTCCAGGGGGAACCGGGGAGCTGTTTTTT. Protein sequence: CASSTPGGTGELFF.